The clone carrying this T cell receptor beta chain was picked up a small number of times. The authors reverse transcribed roughly 0.5 to 1 ug RNA with random hexamers. A multiplex approach, immunoSEQ multiplex PCR, amplified TCR beta CDR3 across 54 Vbeta and 13 Jbeta. TCRdb re-called the immunoSEQ multiplex PCR reads with MiXCR, one entry per CDR3 protein. The repertoire includes approximately 270,000 distinct CDR3 sequences, roughly 95% of them detected once, and 0.055% to 0.075% sits in the top ten. These data come from a study of CD8 T cells in Susac syndrome. Germline CDR1 GTSNPN, CDR2 SVGIG (reference sequence). V was shortened by 0 bases and J by 1 base, with 6 bases between the two germline ends. The CDR3 consists of 13 residues. High-throughput TCR beta sequencing covered peripheral CD8+ and CD4+ T cells. It was treatment-naive patients with stable or active relapsing-remitting disease who made up the multiple sclerosis controls. TEMRA cells were FACS-enriched, with CD8+ and CD4+ T cells isolated negatively.

This chain connects TRBV30 to TRBJ1-1; a possible D gene is TRBD1 (5 bases). Input material: CD4+ T cells from PBMCs. The TCR comes from a human donor with multiple sclerosis. The CDR3 DNA follows: TGTGCCTGGAGTGTCCAGGGGAACACTGAAGCTTTCTTT. Protein: CAWSVQGNTEAFF.